Following are 2 T cell receptor beta chains from one sample sequenced in a study of T cell responses to AZD1222 COVID-19 vaccine. Profiling relied on immunoSEQ multiplex PCR, and the TCRdb table lists in-frame clones only, not all of them. The data hold 120,000 to 150,000 clones, with more than 85% observed a single time. The sample here was peripheral blood, taken on day 0 of AZD1222 vaccination. The receptors stem from an adult in good health.

This clone came up once. The chain has TRBV30 and TRBJ1-2, with TRBD1 matching 7 bases. J lost 4 bases, V lost 2 bases, and 7 bases had no gene match. CDR1 and CDR2 (germline): GTSNPN, SVGIG (reference sequence). CDR3 length: 14 residues. For the CDR3, the DNA is TGTGCCTGGAGTACAGGGGAGAAGAGCTATGGCTACACCTTC. Translating it yields CAWSTGEKSYGYTF.

This chain links TRBV5-4 with TRBJ2-7; D is perhaps TRBD2 (5 bases). Looked up from germline, CDR1 is SGHNT and CDR2 is YYREEE (reference sequence). The CDR3 length is 14 residues. V lost 7 bases and J 5 bases, leaving 19 bases between the germline ends. CDR3 sequence: CASRTLPYGDEQYF. The CDR3 nucleotides read TGTGCCAGCCGTACACTACCCTACGGGGACGAGCAGTACTTC.